This T cell receptor beta chain was recorded in a study of T cell responses to AZD1222 COVID-19 vaccine. This CDR3 comprises 18 residues. V was pared by 1 base and J by 0 bases, with 19 bases between. Germline V gene lookup returns CDR1 SGHRS and CDR2 YFSETQ. The protocol was immunoSEQ multiplex PCR, while the TCRdb copy is restricted to in-frame clones and leaves out a portion. The table shows about 190,000 clones, with approximately 92% occurring only once. The study, taken as a whole, reports: Only after the peak T cell response were repertoires sampled.

As concerns this clone: The antigen is not known.

The sample in question was peripheral blood, obtained on day 0 of AZD1222 vaccination. J is TRBJ1-1 and V is TRBV5-1; D is unresolved. The origin of this receptor is an adult in good health. CDR3 sequence reads: CASSLIPDLAGVNTEAFF. The CDR3 bases are TGCGCCAGCAGCTTGATACCGGATCTGGCGGGTGTGAACACTGAAGCTTTCTTT.